The 25 T cell receptor beta chains listed next were all sequenced from one sample in a study of T cell responses to AZD1222 COVID-19 vaccine. Repertoires were generated with immunoSEQ multiplex PCR, while TCRdb's copy carries only in-frame clones and drops some. The sample includes around 130,000 clones, more than 70% of them seen just once. The sequencing used peripheral blood, collected on day 0 of AZD1222 vaccination. The origin of the receptors is an adult in good health.

This clone showed up just once. The V and J genes are TRBV6-2 or TRBV6-3 and TRBJ1-5; possible D gene TRBD1, 6 bases. The CDR3 consists of 16 residues. CDR1 is MNHEY, CDR2 SVGEGT, per germline. V was trimmed by 2 bases and J by 0 bases, leaving 11 bases between them. The CDR3 loop is CASSYGGRSSNQPQHF. As DNA, the CDR3 is TGTGCCAGCAGTTACGGGGGCCGGTCTAGCAATCAGCCCCAGCATTTT.

The chain links TRBV9 to TRBJ1-1; 11 nucleotides agree with TRBD1. Trimming removed 1 base from V and 4 bases from J; junction bases left unmatched: 6. Germline V gene lookup returns CDR1 SGDLS and CDR2 YYNGEE. This CDR3 region has 16 residues. The CDR3: CASSVSGTGGSTEAFF. CDR3 bases: TGTGCCAGCAGCGTATCCGGGACAGGGGGAAGCACTGAAGCTTTCTTT.

This rearrangement joins TRBV6-2 or TRBV6-3 to TRBJ2-3; 11 bases are a match to TRBD1. J was trimmed by 2 bases and V by 2 bases; bases with no gene match: 6. The germline CDR1 and CDR2 sequences are MNHEY and SVGEGT. The CDR3 spans 17 residues. In nucleotides, the CDR3 is TGTGCCAGCAGTTACACTGGACAGGGGGCTTCCACAGATACGCAGTATTTT. Its translation: CASSYTGQGASTDTQYF.

The chain has TRBV28 and TRBJ1-6, with 12 bases aligning to TRBD1. V was pared by 6 bases and J by 10 bases, with 10 bases of the junction left unmatched. The CDR3 length is 16 residues. The germline CDR1 and CDR2 sequences are MDHEN and SYDVKM. The CDR3: CASSNWDRGRGSPLHF. In DNA form, the CDR3 reads TGTGCCAGCAGCAACTGGGACAGGGGGCGCGGATCACCCCTCCACTTT.

This sequence joins TRBV7-9 and TRBJ1-1; D gene ambiguous. V gave up 3 bases and J gave up 4 bases, with 9 bases separating them. Germline lookup yields CDR1 SEHNR and CDR2 FQNEAQ (reference sequence). The CDR3 loop spans 13 amino acids. The CDR3 bases are TGTGCCAGCAGCTTGGGGTTGGGCACTGAAGCTTTCTTT. Its translation: CASSLGLGTEAFF. The whole variable domain, filled in from reference TRBV7-9 and TRBJ1-1, reads DTGVSQNPRHKITKRGQNVTFRCDPISEHNRLYWYRQTLGQGPEFLTYFQNEAQLEKSRLLSDRFSAERPKGSFSTLEIQRTEQGDSAMYLCASSLGLGTEAFFGQGTRLTVV.

The J gene is TRBJ2-1, the V gene TRBV29-1; D is perhaps TRBD1 (5 bases). CDR3 length: 15 amino acids. Trimming shortened V by 5 bases and J by 2 bases, and 16 bases separated the two germline ends. CDR1 is SQVTM and CDR2 is ANQGSEA in the germline V gene. The CDR3 nucleotides are TGCAGCGTTTACCTTCAGGGTCTCACCTACAATGAGCAGTTCTTC. Its translation: CSVYLQGLTYNEQFF.

This clone was seen many times. The chain links TRBV6-7 to TRBJ1-5; D is perhaps TRBD1 (6 bases). TRBV6-7 is designated an ORF whose function remains uncertain. The CDR3 extends over 14 amino acids. Trimming left V 6 bases short and J 7 bases short, with 16 bases between. The CDR3 reads CASRGGGGGQPQHF. The CDR3 region has the DNA TGTGCCAGCAGAGGGGGAGGGGGAGGCCAGCCCCAGCATTTT.

The chain is built from TRBV4-1 and TRBJ2-5; 10 nucleotides align to TRBD2. In germline, CDR1 is MGHRA, CDR2 YSYEKL. Trimming took 2 bases from V and 0 from J; bases not matched to a gene: 6. The CDR3 contains 17 residues. The CDR3 DNA reads TGCGCCAGCAGCCAACCTACTAGCGGGGCACACCAAGAGACCCAGTACTTC. The encoded protein is CASSQPTSGAHQETQYF.

The rearrangement joins TRBV20-1 to TRBJ1-1, with D perhaps matching TRBD1 (6 bases). CDR3 length: 16 residues. The germline V gene encodes CDR1 DFQATT and CDR2 SNEGSKA (reference sequence). Deletions cut 3 bases from V and 2 bases from J, with 19 bases between. CDR3 DNA: TGCAGTGCTAGTATGACCCAGGGGATAGGAAACACTGAAGCTTTCTTT. This codes for CSASMTQGIGNTEAFF.

This chain joins TRBV10-1 and TRBJ1-4; D not certain. The ends were cut back, 1 base at V and 8 bases at J, with 8 bases in the middle. The CDR3 consists of 13 residues. Looked up from germline, CDR1 is WNHNN and CDR2 is SYGVQD (reference sequence). CDR3 residues: CASSEYGGEKLFF. The CDR3 coding sequence is TGCGCCAGCAGTGAGTACGGTGGGGAAAAACTGTTTTTT.

This chain joins TRBV3-1 (or the pseudogene TRBV3-2) and TRBJ1-2, with D unclear. The CDR3 is 14 residues long. The V gene lost 1 base and the J gene lost 8 bases, with 14 bases spanning the gap. Germline values: CDR1 LGHDT, CDR2 YNNKEL (reference sequence). CDR3 DNA sequence: TGTGCCAGCAGCCAAGGTGACAATCGGTACGGCTACACCTTC. It specifies CASSQGDNRYGYTF.

The chain combines TRBV19 with TRBJ2-5; no firm D call. Deletions cut 3 bases from V and 0 bases from J, with 5 bases between. The CDR3 has 13 residues. Germline assignment: CDR1 LNHDA and CDR2 SQIVND (reference sequence). For the CDR3, the DNA is TGTGCCAGTAGTATGGTTAACCAAGAGACCCAGTACTTC. It translates to CASSMVNQETQYF. Full variable domain (remainder filled in from reference TRBV19 and TRBJ2-5): DGGITQSPKYLFRKEGQNVTLSCEQNLNHDAMYWYRQDPGQGLRLIYYSQIVNDFQKGDIAEGYSVSREKKESFPLTVTSAQKNPTAFYLCASSMVNQETQYFGPGTRLLVL.

The rearrangement uses TRBV12-3 or TRBV12-4 and TRBJ1-5; perhaps TRBD1 as D (5 bases). V was shortened by 5 bases and J by 7 bases, with 12 bases between the two germline ends. The CDR3 length is 13 residues. CDR3 loop: CASSRNGGQPQHF. In DNA, the CDR3 is TGTGCCAGCAGTCGTAACGGGGGGCAGCCCCAGCATTTT.

The gene calls are TRBV30 and TRBJ2-1; 8 bases map to TRBD2. Germline-derived CDR1 and CDR2 are GTSNPN and SVGIG (reference sequence). This CDR3 has 19 amino acids. Germline trimming cut 0 bases from V and 0 bases from J; bases unmatched to any gene: 13. The DNA for the CDR3 is TGTGCCTGGAGTGTCATCGACTGGGCGGGAGGAAGCTCCTACAATGAGCAGTTCTTC. Its protein product is CAWSVIDWAGGSSYNEQFF.

V usage is TRBV3-1 (or the pseudogene TRBV3-2) and J usage is TRBJ2-7, with no clear D. Trimming took 1 base from V and 2 from J, leaving 12 bases between them. In germline, CDR1 is LGHDT, CDR2 YNNKEL (reference sequence). This CDR3 has 15 residues. The CDR3, as DNA: TGTGCCAGCAGCCAAGGGCGCCGGACGGCCTACGAGCAGTACTTC. Translation: CASSQGRRTAYEQYF.

This clone was seen more than once but under ten times. The chain is built from TRBV19 and TRBJ2-2; D is unresolved. V was clipped by 2 bases and J by 6 bases, with 16 bases between them. Germline values: CDR1 LNHDA, CDR2 SQIVND (reference sequence). The CDR3 has 16 amino acids. The CDR3: CASSISFSVLPGELFF. The DNA for the CDR3 is TGTGCCAGTAGTATAAGCTTCTCTGTGCTCCCCGGGGAGCTGTTTTTT.

The V gene is TRBV7-9, the J gene TRBJ2-7; TRBD1 matches 8 bases. The germline V gene encodes CDR1 SEHNR and CDR2 FQNEAQ (reference sequence). The V segment lost 6 bases and the J segment 3 bases; nucleotides outside the gene matches: 7. The CDR3 contains 14 residues. CDR3 sequence: CASSFLGQGYEQYF. The CDR3 DNA is TGTGCCAGCAGTTTTCTCGGACAGGGCTACGAGCAGTACTTC.

The chain is built from TRBV21-1 and TRBJ2-7; the D segment call TRBD2 is taken from the table without a DNA check. TRBV21-1 is reported as a pseudogene. The length of the CDR3 is 13 residues. In DNA form, the CDR3 reads TGTGCCAGCAGAATCGAGGAGTCCTACGAGCAGTACTTC. Its protein is CASRIEESYEQYF.

V usage is TRBV6-1 and J usage is TRBJ2-3; 7 bases fit TRBD2. V was pared by 4 bases and J by 0 bases, with 7 bases of the junction left unmatched. Per the germline V gene, CDR1 is MNHNS and CDR2 is SASEGT. This CDR3 is built from 16 residues. CDR3 residues: CASSVGLPPSTDTQYF. CDR3 bases: TGTGCCAGCAGTGTGGGACTACCCCCCAGCACAGATACGCAGTATTTT.

The rearrangement joins TRBV6-5 to TRBJ2-5, with 8 bases fitting TRBD1. The junction had 8 bases not matched to a gene; V was cut back by 6 bases and J by 5 bases. The CDR3 is 14 amino acids. The V gene's germline CDR1 is MNHEY and CDR2 SVGAGI. The CDR3 region is CASRTRQGWETQYF. The CDR3 DNA follows: TGTGCCAGCAGGACTCGACAGGGGTGGGAGACCCAGTACTTC.

The chain has TRBV6-6 and TRBJ1-2; 7 nucleotides align to TRBD1. This CDR3 is built from 14 residues. Trimming removed 8 bases from V and 4 bases from J; junction bases left unmatched: 10. Germline V gene data show CDR1 as MNHNY and CDR2 as SVGAGI (reference sequence). CDR3 protein: CASVGDSFGYGYTF. CDR3 nucleotides: TGTGCCAGCGTTGGGGACAGCTTCGGCTATGGCTACACCTTC.

This clone was detected once. The chain has TRBV5-5 and TRBJ1-2; 10 bases are a match to TRBD1. The CDR3 length is 16 residues. Germline V CDR1 and CDR2: SGHKS, YYEKEE (reference sequence). The junction had 10 bases not matched to a gene; V was cut back by 4 bases and J by 4 bases. This CDR3 reads CASSAGQGIGGYGYTF. The CDR3 nucleotides are TGTGCCAGCAGCGCGGGACAGGGGATTGGAGGCTATGGCTACACCTTC.

The gene calls are TRBV7-9 and TRBJ2-7, with D uncertain. The CDR3 runs to 14 residues. The germline CDR1 and CDR2 sequences are SEHNR and FQNEAQ (reference sequence). V was cut by 6 bases and J by 4 bases, with 16 bases left in between. The CDR3 spells CASSSYGPLYEQYF. Here the CDR3 DNA reads TGTGCCAGCAGTTCGTATGGCCCCCTGTACGAGCAGTACTTC.

The chain uses TRBV3-1 (or the pseudogene TRBV3-2) and TRBJ1-6; D is possibly TRBD1 (6 bases). Trimming removed 5 bases at V and 10 bases at J, with 15 bases between. CDR1 is LGHDT and CDR2 is YNNKEL in the germline V gene (reference sequence). The CDR3 runs to 14 residues. CDR3 protein: CASSLGGGGSPLHF. CDR3 nucleotides: TGTGCCAGCAGCTTAGGGGGGGGCGGGTCACCCCTCCACTTT.

The chain is built from TRBV4-1 and TRBJ1-4; no reliable D call. V lost 4 bases to trimming and J lost 5 bases, with 8 bases between them. The germline V gene has CDR1 MGHRA and CDR2 YSYEKL. There are 13 residues in the CDR3. As DNA, the CDR3 is TGCGCCAGCAGCCGGTCATCAAATGAAAAACTGTTTTTT. Amino acids: CASSRSSNEKLFF.